This T cell receptor beta chain derives from a study of human T cells and chemical hapten exposure. V lost 3 bases, J lost 6 bases, and 8 bases lay in between. CDR1 and CDR2 (germline): MRHNA, SNTAGT. The CDR3 is 13 amino acids. TCRdb re-derived calls from the RACE reads in MiXCR, one entry per CDR3 protein. The sample yields fewer than 95,000 distinct CDR3 sequences, 9.5% to 11% seen once. Time point described: patch test 2, 6 weeks after DPC sensitization. Sample treatment: therapeutic diphenylcyclopropenone sensitization with weekly scalp DPC. The input for sequencing was whole blood, taken in connection with sensitization to the hapten diphenylcyclopropenone (DPC). The TCR sequence derives from a man aged 35-49 years with alopecia areata. Some clones in this sample may be carry-over from other donors' samples. V gene TRBV6-4 combines with J gene TRBJ2-2, with D perhaps matching TRBD1 (5 bases). The CDR3 region has the DNA TGTGCCAGCAGTGAACAGGTCTCCGGGGAGCTGTTTTTT. As protein: CASSEQVSGELFF.